A single sample is the source of the 26 T cell receptor beta chains below, sequenced in a study of CD8+ T cells in alopecia areata. Reverse transcription of extracted RNA yielded cDNA, which provided the sequencing template. Only in-frame clones appear in the TCRdb table, and some are missing; sequencing was by immunoSEQ multiplex PCR. The table includes over 150,000 clones, roughly three fifths detected once. Documented treatment: oral pan-JAK inhibitor, 5-10 mg twice daily. Sequencing used CD8+ T cells sorted from blood, obtained at week 24, from a patient treated with tofacitinib. All receptors derive from a human donor with alopecia areata.

The chain employs TRBV13 and TRBJ2-3; either TRBD1 or TRBD2 may supply D (5 bases each). CDR3 size: 15 residues. Per the germline V gene, CDR1 is PRHDT and CDR2 is FYEKMQ (reference sequence). Between the trimmed V and J ends, which lost 4 bases and 5 bases, there was a span of 16 bases. CDR3 sequence reads: CASSSRSLGEDTQYF. CDR3 DNA: TGTGCCAGCAGCTCCCGTTCGCTGGGGGAAGATACGCAGTATTTT.

This clone was found once. This chain uses TRBV5-1 with TRBJ2-1, with 8 bases fitting TRBD1. The CDR3 contains 17 residues. Trimming at V came to 4 bases and at J to 4 bases, leaving 13 bases not matched to a gene. In germline, CDR1 is SGHRS, CDR2 YFSETQ. CDR3 sequence: CASSRSSSGGAYNEQFF. The DNA for the CDR3 is TGCGCCAGCAGCCGTTCCAGTTCAGGGGGCGCTTACAATGAGCAGTTCTTC.

The CDR3 protein is CSVEGQGLPYEQYF. The CDR3 coding sequence is TGCAGCGTTGAGGGGCAGGGTCTTCCCTACGAGCAGTACTTC. The chain employs TRBV29-1 and TRBJ2-7; TRBD1 might be the D (5 bases). CDR1 is SQVTM, CDR2 ANQGSEA, per germline. This CDR3 contains 14 residues. V gave up 3 bases and J gave up 2 bases, with 14 bases separating them.

V usage is TRBV6-1 and J usage is TRBJ2-3; D might be TRBD1 or TRBD2, each matching 5 bases. This CDR3 contains 17 residues. Germline values: CDR1 MNHNS, CDR2 SASEGT. V was trimmed by 2 bases and J by 3 bases, leaving 18 bases between them. Here the CDR3 DNA reads TGTGCCAGCAGTGAATGGACTGGACACCCGAGGACAGATACGCAGTATTTT. Translation: CASSEWTGHPRTDTQYF.

The gene calls are TRBV10-3 and TRBJ1-2; no definite D call. Trimming took 0 bases from V and 2 from J, leaving 10 bases between them. Germline values: CDR1 ENHRY, CDR2 SYGVKD. This CDR3 comprises 15 residues. CDR3 region: CAISESHGLNYGYTF. The CDR3 DNA follows: TGTGCCATCAGTGAGTCTCATGGTCTCAACTATGGCTACACCTTC.

The chain links TRBV5-1 to TRBJ2-1; TRBD1 or TRBD2 may be the D gene (5 bases each). Germline lookup yields CDR1 SGHRS and CDR2 YFSETQ. The germline V and J ends were trimmed by 5 bases and 6 bases, with 15 bases remaining between them. The CDR3 is 14 amino acids. DNA for the CDR3: TGCGCCAGCAGTGACGGGGCCTTCTCCAATGAGCAGTTCTTC. Translation: CASSDGAFSNEQFF.

The rearrangement joins TRBV19 to TRBJ1-1; D not certain. Looked up from germline, CDR1 is LNHDA and CDR2 is SQIVND (reference sequence). The CDR3 is made up of 15 amino acids. V gave up 5 bases and J gave up 0 bases, with 13 bases separating them. CDR3 protein: CASSVSERLNTEAFF. Here the CDR3 DNA reads TGTGCCAGTAGTGTCTCGGAGAGATTGAACACTGAAGCTTTCTTT.

This clone has just a few counts. This sequence joins TRBV29-1 and TRBJ2-1; no reliable D call. CDR3 size: 15 residues. Trimming cost V 3 bases and J 0 bases, with 12 bases left between them. The germline V gene encodes CDR1 SQVTM and CDR2 ANQGSEA. The CDR3 bases are TGCAGCGTTGAGGGGTACAGCCGCTCCTACAATGAGCAGTTCTTC. Translation gives CSVEGYSRSYNEQFF.

This clone was seen more than once but under ten times. V gene TRBV5-1 combines with J gene TRBJ1-4, with D unclear. Trimming removed 1 base from V and 8 bases from J, with 12 bases in between. Germline V CDR1 and CDR2: SGHRS, YFSETQ. This CDR3 spans 14 amino acids. CDR3: CASSLNGNEEKLFF. The CDR3, as DNA: TGCGCCAGCAGCTTGAACGGGAACGAAGAAAAACTGTTTTTT.

The rearrangement joins TRBV5-1 to TRBJ1-4, with a possible D match to TRBD1 (5 bases). V shed 8 bases and J shed 6 bases, with 20 bases lying between them. This CDR3 is 15 amino acids long. CDR1 is SGHRS, CDR2 YFSETQ, per germline. The CDR3 reads CASHAGGSIDEKLFF. For the CDR3, the DNA is TGCGCCAGTCACGCGGGGGGTTCAATCGATGAAAAACTGTTTTTT.

This clone was seen a few times. The rearrangement joins TRBV29-1 to TRBJ1-1, with D possibly matching TRBD1 (5 bases). V was pared by 2 bases and J by 1 base, with 5 bases between. Germline values: CDR1 SQVTM, CDR2 ANQGSEA. The CDR3 totals 12 residues. CDR3 nucleotide sequence: TGCAGCGTTGAACAGGGGAACACTGAAGCTTTCTTT. Translating gives CSVEQGNTEAFF.

The V and J genes are TRBV10-1 and TRBJ1-1, with D unclear. The CDR3 runs 14 residues. Germline V gene data show CDR1 as WNHNN and CDR2 as SYGVQD (reference sequence). Trimming stripped 2 bases from V and 0 bases from J, with 7 bases between. CDR3 DNA sequence: TGCGCCAGCAGTGAGAACACGATGAACACTGAAGCTTTCTTT. It is translated as CASSENTMNTEAFF.

The chain has TRBV4-2 and TRBJ1-3; TRBD1 is a possible D gene (5 bases). The CDR3 has 14 amino acids. V was shortened by 5 bases and J by 4 bases, with 12 bases between the two germline ends. The germline V gene encodes CDR1 LGHNA and CDR2 YNFKEQ. This CDR3 reads CASSIPGSGNTIYF. In DNA, the CDR3 is TGTGCCAGCAGCATCCCAGGGTCGGGAAACACCATATATTTT.

This rearrangement joins TRBV2 to TRBJ2-2; the D gene is possibly TRBD2 (5 bases). The CDR3 totals 12 residues. CDR1 is SNHLY and CDR2 is FYNNEI in the germline V gene. V lost 10 bases and J lost 4, with 10 bases in between. The CDR3 sequence is CATAGSTGELFF. CDR3 DNA: TGTGCCACCGCTGGGAGCACCGGGGAGCTGTTTTTT.

Worth noting for this clone: One end of the junction is discordant with germline, which a read error may explain. The chain employs TRBV23-1 and TRBJ2-7; 7 nucleotides line up with TRBD2. TRBV23-1 is given ORF status, its function remaining uncertain. This CDR3 comprises 15 residues. The CDR3 loop reads CASSRPGRGSFEQYF. The CDR3, as DNA: TGCGCCAGCAGTCGACCAGGGAGGGGCTCCTTCGAGCAGTACTTC.

This clone was observed a handful of times. The chain joins TRBV19 to TRBJ1-4; tentative D call: TRBD1 (5 bases). Trimming pared 5 bases from V and 0 bases from J, leaving 7 bases between. Germline V lookup: CDR1 LNHDA, CDR2 SQIVND (reference sequence). This CDR3 spans 14 amino acids. The CDR3 here is CASSLQATNEKLFF. The CDR3 DNA sequence: TGTGCCAGTAGTCTACAGGCAACTAATGAAAAACTGTTTTTT. Full variable domain (outside the CDR3, taken from reference TRBV19 and TRBJ1-4): DGGITQSPKYLFRKEGQNVTLSCEQNLNHDAMYWYRQDPGQGLRLIYYSQIVNDFQKGDIAEGYSVSREKKESFPLTVTSAQKNPTAFYLCASSLQATNEKLFFGSGTQLSVL.

In its sample, this clone was seen once. The V gene is TRBV30, the J gene TRBJ1-3, with no clear D. Trimming took 2 bases from V and 3 from J, leaving 8 bases between them. The CDR3 sequence is 13 residues long. Germline CDR1 and CDR2: GTSNPN and SVGIG (reference sequence). DNA of the CDR3: TGTGCCTGGAGTCAAGGGTTTGGAAACACCATATATTTT. This gives the protein CAWSQGFGNTIYF.

This chain joins TRBV29-1 and TRBJ2-2; TRBD1 or TRBD2 may be the D gene (6 bases each). Germline V gene data show CDR1 as SQVTM and CDR2 as ANQGSEA. V was clipped by 6 bases and J by 4 bases, with 18 bases between them. The CDR3 runs to 15 residues. The CDR3 is CSVPTNRDSTGELFF. DNA of the CDR3: TGCAGCGTACCAACTAACAGGGACTCCACCGGGGAGCTGTTTTTT.

The chain combines TRBV25-1 with TRBJ2-5; D uncertain. Germline V lookup: CDR1 MGHDK, CDR2 SYGVNS. There are 10 residues in the CDR3. V lost 8 bases, J lost 3 bases, and 4 bases lay in between. CDR3 DNA: TGTGCCAGCGAGGAAGAGACCCAGTACTTC. This sequence encodes CASEEETQYF.

J is TRBJ2-1 and V is TRBV5-4; the D call may be TRBD1 or TRBD2 (5 bases each). Per the germline V gene, CDR1 is SGHNT and CDR2 is YYREEE (reference sequence). This CDR3 comprises 12 residues. The V end was cut by 5 bases, the J end by 9 bases, with 12 bases between. Written as DNA, the CDR3 is TGTGCCAGCAGGGGGGATCGGGCTGAGCAGTTCTTC. Its protein product is CASRGDRAEQFF.

This chain uses TRBV5-1 with TRBJ2-6; 7 bases map to TRBD1. V lost 2 bases to trimming and J lost 2 bases; unmatched junction nucleotides: 4. Germline V lookup: CDR1 SGHRS, CDR2 YFSETQ. This CDR3 comprises 16 residues. CDR3 protein: CASSLQTGPGANVLTF. CDR3 nucleotides: TGCGCCAGCAGCTTACAGACAGGGCCTGGGGCCAACGTCCTGACTTTC.

In its sample, this clone was seen a few times. The chain combines TRBV29-1 with TRBJ1-2; tentative D call: TRBD1 (6 bases). V was cut by 5 bases and J by 3 bases, with 19 bases left in between. The length of the CDR3 is 15 residues. The germline V gene encodes CDR1 SQVTM and CDR2 ANQGSEA. CDR3 coding DNA: TGCAGCGTTCTACCTTCCAGGGGACCGGACTATGGCTACACCTTC. Its protein is CSVLPSRGPDYGYTF.

J is TRBJ1-2 and V is TRBV6-5, with a possible D match to TRBD1 (6 bases). The CDR3 has 14 residues. V was pared by 7 bases and J by 2 bases, with 14 bases between. Germline V gives CDR1 MNHEY, CDR2 SVGAGI. This CDR3 is CASTVGGRNYGYTF. The CDR3 DNA follows: TGTGCCAGCACGGTTGGGGGGCGCAACTATGGCTACACCTTC.

This CDR3 reads CASSVGGPAGPLHF. In DNA form, the CDR3 reads TGTGCCAGCAGCGTAGGAGGGCCTGCGGGACCCCTCCACTTT. The chain links TRBV9 to TRBJ1-6; D ambiguous. Trimming removed 0 bases from V and 12 bases from J, with 13 bases in between. Per germline, CDR1 SGDLS and CDR2 YYNGEE. The CDR3 is 14 residues long. The full variable domain, rest sourced from reference TRBV9 and TRBJ1-6, is DSGVTQTPKHLITATGQRVTLRCSPRSGDLSVYWYQQSLDQGLQFLIQYYNGEERAKGNILERFSAQQFPDLHSELNLSSLELGDSALYFCASSVGGPAGPLHFGNGTRLTVT.

This CDR3 is CSVVGIYNEQFF. The CDR3 nucleotides read TGCAGCGTTGTTGGCATCTACAATGAGCAGTTCTTC. The J gene is TRBJ2-1, the V gene TRBV29-1; the D is unclear. The germline gives CDR1 SQVTM, CDR2 ANQGSEA. Trimming left V 4 bases short and J 3 bases short, with 7 bases between. The length of the CDR3 is 12 residues.

J is TRBJ1-5 and V is TRBV10-2; D ambiguous. V lost 7 bases, J lost 3 bases, and 13 bases lay in between. This CDR3 has 14 residues. CDR1 is WSHSY and CDR2 is SAAADI in the germline V gene. The CDR3 DNA follows: TGCGCCAGCACGAGGGAGCTTCCCAATCAGCCCCAGCATTTT. It is translated as CASTRELPNQPQHF.